This TCR beta chain was captured in a study of T cells in Graves' hyperthyroidism and ophthalmopathy (dated by TCRdb to the late 2010s). A note on the overall study: TCR V-J signatures able to tell the groups apart were searched for in a discovery cohort of more than 90 patients, of whom approximately 40 had Graves' ophthalmopathy and under 65 had stable Graves' hyperthyroidism. Whether ophthalmopathy could be predicted prospectively was tested in an independent validation cohort made up of fewer than 20 hyperthyroidism patients plus 17 patients who later progressed to ophthalmopathy. For training and testing, the 100 patients in the discovery cohort were randomly divided in a 7:3 ratio. In more than 5 Graves' hyperthyroidism patients, the study also compared T-cell repertoires from thyroid tissue with T-cell repertoires from blood. Once sampling was done, hyperthyroidism patients were given methimazole at a starting dose of 30 mg daily, whereas ophthalmopathy patients were given high-dose intravenous methylprednisolone. The paper describes TCR Vbeta CDR3 sequencing of 120 to 150 peripheral blood samples, made up of some 40 ophthalmopathy patients, around 73 hyperthyroidism patients and 17 progressor patients.

Worth noting for this clonotype: There is no known antigen for this receptor. Base qualities are not provided; no much larger clone lies one nucleotide away.

Summary of the overall study and its limitations: In cross-validation, a model built on a 13 V-J signature told ophthalmopathy apart from stable hyperthyroidism with less than 90% sensitivity and roughly 82% specificity, and in testing the same model reached 80%/75%. Sample size was not statistically predetermined, and blinding of investigators to group allocation was not performed. During validation, the model predicted progression to ophthalmopathy a median of around six months ahead of onset, with just under 71% sensitivity and 72.22% specificity. Blood samples also contained most of the expanded thyroid clonotypes (frequency above 0.001), which suggests that blood repertoires may reflect thyroid immune responses.

From a lookup of the germline V gene (reference sequence), CDR1 and CDR2 are SEHNR and FQNEAQ. The CDR3 covers 14 residues, taking in both the cysteine and the phenylalanine. The CDR3 DNA has 42 bases and is translated from base 1. A distance of 12 bases separates the germline ends of V and J, which lose 4 bases and 6 bases respectively. Stable Graves' hyperthyroidism was defined as no progression to ophthalmopathy during 18 months of follow-up. The hyperthyroidism patients were between 18 and 65 years old and newly diagnosed, with a disease duration of less than 2 months. Patients with uncontrolled infections, other autoimmune diseases, pregnancy or lactation were excluded. Diagnoses were based on clinical symptoms, serum thyroxine and TRAb, thyroid ultrasound and orbital computed tomography. Total RNA was extracted using Trizol reagent, and RNA quality was assessed on an Agilent 2100 Bioanalyzer.

The TCR beta CDR3 regions were amplified from RNA transcripts. For the first round of RT-PCR on the TCR CDR3, the HTBI primer set was used together with the Qiagen OneStep RT-PCR kit. Libraries were constructed in a second round of multiplex PCR, after which size selection and purification were carried out. Paired-end sequencing of the libraries was performed with 100 bp reads on an Illumina HiSeq2000. Per the authors' processing: SOAPnuke was used to process the raw data, removing reads that contained adapters or uncalled bases, had a mean Phred below 15, or lacked an exact match to the constant primer or identifier. COPE v1.2.5 was used to merge high-quality paired reads, and clonotypes were defined as unique nucleotide sequences. MiTCR v1.1 was used to align the clonotypes against IMGT TRBV, TRBD and TRBJ reference segments. The analysis was restricted to V-J combinations with a frequency above 0.0001, which together covered 99% to 99.2% of the repertoires. The TCS score was defined as F50 (clonal expansion) divided by E x V (chaos), with BLOSUM62-based TCRdist calculated between CDR3 peptides within each V-J. Welch's t-statistics and random forest reduced around 550 V-J features to 10 to 15, which were used in a naive Bayes classifier (R e1071). In TCRdb, the public reads were trimmed at Q25 with fastp and aligned with MiXCR, with productive beta chains retained. Every entry covers one CDR3 protein and lists the most common genes and DNA from its rows. In this record, the V and J calls reflect TCRdb's handling and not the investigators' own analysis. This sample comprises hundreds of thousands of distinct CDR3 sequences, about 45% of them detected only once. 8% to 8.5% of the sample rests with the top ten.

The source material was peripheral blood or thyroid tissue (not recorded which). The rearranged segments are TRBV7-9 and TRBJ1-4; the best D guess is TRBD1, with 5 bases matching. The sequence was obtained from a woman younger than 35 with Graves' hyperthyroidism. Donor details come from another sample of the same person, matched by shared clones. The CDR3 amino acid sequence is: CASSYSGADEKLFF. In nucleotide form, the sequence is TGTGCCAGCAGCTATAGCGGGGCGGATGAAAAACTGTTTTTT.